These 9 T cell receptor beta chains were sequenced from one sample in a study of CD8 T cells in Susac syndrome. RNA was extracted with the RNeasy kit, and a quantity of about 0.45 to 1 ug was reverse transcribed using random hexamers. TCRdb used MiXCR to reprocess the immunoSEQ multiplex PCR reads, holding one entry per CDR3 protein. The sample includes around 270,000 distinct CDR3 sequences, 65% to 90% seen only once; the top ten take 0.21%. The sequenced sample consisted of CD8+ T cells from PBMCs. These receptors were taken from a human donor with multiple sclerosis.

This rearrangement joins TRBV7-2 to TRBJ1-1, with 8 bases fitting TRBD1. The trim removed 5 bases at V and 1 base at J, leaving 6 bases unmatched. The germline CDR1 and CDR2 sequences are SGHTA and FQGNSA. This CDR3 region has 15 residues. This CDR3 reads CASSGSTGENTEAFF. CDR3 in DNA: TGTGCCAGCAGCGGCTCGACAGGGGAGAACACTGAAGCTTTCTTT.

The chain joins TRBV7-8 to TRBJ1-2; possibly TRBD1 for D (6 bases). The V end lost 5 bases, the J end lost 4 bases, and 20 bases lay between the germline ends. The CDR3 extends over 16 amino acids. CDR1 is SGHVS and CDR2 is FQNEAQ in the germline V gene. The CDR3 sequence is CASSPRGDTEFYGYTF. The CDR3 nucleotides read TGTGCCAGCAGCCCTAGAGGGGACACCGAATTCTATGGCTACACCTTC.

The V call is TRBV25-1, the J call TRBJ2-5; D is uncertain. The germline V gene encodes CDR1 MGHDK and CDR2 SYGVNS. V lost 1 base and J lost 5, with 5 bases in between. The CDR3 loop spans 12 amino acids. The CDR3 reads CASSELGETQYF. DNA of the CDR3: TGTGCCAGCAGTGAATTGGGGGAGACCCAGTACTTC.

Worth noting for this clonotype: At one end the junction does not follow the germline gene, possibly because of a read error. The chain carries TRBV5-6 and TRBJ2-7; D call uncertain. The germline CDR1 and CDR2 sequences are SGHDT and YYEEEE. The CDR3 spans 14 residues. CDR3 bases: TGTGCCAGCAGTTATAACTCCGTGTGGGCCGAGCTGTACTTC. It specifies CASSYNSVWAELYF.

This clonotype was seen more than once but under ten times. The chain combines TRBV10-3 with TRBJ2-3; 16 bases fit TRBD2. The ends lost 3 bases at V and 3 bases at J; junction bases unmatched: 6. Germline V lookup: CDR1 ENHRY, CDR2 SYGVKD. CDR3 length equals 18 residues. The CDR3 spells CAISDVGTSGRATDTQYF. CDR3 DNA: TGTGCCATCAGTGACGTGGGGACTAGCGGGAGGGCTACAGATACGCAGTATTTT.

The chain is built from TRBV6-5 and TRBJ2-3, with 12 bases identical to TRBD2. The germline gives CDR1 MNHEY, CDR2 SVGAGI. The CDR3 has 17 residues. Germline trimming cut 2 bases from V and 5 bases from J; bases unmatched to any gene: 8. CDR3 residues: CASSYRASGRAEDTQYF. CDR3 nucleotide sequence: TGTGCCAGCAGTTACCGGGCTAGCGGGAGGGCCGAAGATACGCAGTATTTT.

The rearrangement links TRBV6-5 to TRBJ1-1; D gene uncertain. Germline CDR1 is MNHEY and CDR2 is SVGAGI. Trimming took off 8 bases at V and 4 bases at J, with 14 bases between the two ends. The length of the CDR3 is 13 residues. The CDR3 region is CASVRYSGTEAFF. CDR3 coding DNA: TGTGCCAGCGTTCGGTACAGCGGCACTGAAGCTTTCTTT.

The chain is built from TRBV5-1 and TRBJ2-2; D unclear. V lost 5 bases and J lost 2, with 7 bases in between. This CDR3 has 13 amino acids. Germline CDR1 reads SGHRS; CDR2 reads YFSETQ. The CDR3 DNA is TGCGCCAGCAGGGCGGACAACACCGGGGAGCTGTTTTTT. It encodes CASRADNTGELFF.

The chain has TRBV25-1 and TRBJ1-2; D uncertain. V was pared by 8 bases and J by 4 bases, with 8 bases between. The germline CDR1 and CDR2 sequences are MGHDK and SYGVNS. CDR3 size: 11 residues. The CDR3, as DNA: TGTGCCAGCCAGAATTCCTATGGCTACACCTTC. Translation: CASQNSYGYTF.